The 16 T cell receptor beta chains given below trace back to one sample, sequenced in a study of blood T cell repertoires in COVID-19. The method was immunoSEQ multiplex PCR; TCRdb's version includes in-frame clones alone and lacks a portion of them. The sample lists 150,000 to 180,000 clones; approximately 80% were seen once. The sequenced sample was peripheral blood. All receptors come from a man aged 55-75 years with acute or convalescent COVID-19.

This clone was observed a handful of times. The CDR3 protein is CASSDRDSRGYEQYF. The DNA of the CDR3 is TGTGCCAGCAGTGACCGGGACAGTCGCGGTTACGAGCAGTACTTC. The chain employs TRBV25-1 and TRBJ2-7, with 7 bases fitting TRBD1. The germline V gene encodes CDR1 MGHDK and CDR2 SYGVNS. This CDR3 region has 15 residues. J was trimmed by 4 bases and V by 3 bases; bases with no gene match: 9.

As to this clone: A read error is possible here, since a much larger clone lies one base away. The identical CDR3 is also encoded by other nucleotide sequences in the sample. This chain's CDR3 is CSVEVTGGDTQYF. The CDR3 nucleotides read TGCAGCGTTGAAGTGACAGGGGGAGATACGCAATATTTT. This rearrangement joins TRBV29-1 to TRBJ2-3; 9 nucleotides line up with TRBD1. The CDR3 extends over 13 amino acids. Germline V gives CDR1 SQVTM, CDR2 ANQGSEA.

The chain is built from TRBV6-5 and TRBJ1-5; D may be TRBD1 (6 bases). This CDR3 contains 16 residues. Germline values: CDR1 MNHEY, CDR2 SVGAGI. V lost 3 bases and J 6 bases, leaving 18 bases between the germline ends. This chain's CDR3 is CASSYGGGRGSQPQHF. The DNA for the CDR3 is TGTGCCAGCAGTTATGGGGGCGGCCGTGGGAGTCAGCCCCAGCATTTT.

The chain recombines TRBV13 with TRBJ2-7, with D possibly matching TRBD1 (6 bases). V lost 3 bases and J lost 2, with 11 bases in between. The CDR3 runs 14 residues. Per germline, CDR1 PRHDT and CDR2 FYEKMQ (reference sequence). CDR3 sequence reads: CASSLTGVTYEQYF. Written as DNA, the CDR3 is TGTGCCAGCAGCTTGACAGGAGTAACCTACGAGCAGTACTTC.

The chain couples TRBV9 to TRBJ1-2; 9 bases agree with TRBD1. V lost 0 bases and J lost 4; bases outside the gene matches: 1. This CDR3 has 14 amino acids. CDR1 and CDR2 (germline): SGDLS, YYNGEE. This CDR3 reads CASSVETGGYGYTF. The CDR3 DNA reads TGTGCCAGCAGCGTAGAGACAGGGGGCTATGGCTACACCTTC.

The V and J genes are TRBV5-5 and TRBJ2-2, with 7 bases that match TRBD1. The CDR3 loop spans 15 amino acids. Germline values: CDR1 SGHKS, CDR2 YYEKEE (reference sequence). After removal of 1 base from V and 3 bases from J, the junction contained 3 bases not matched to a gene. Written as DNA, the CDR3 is TGTGCCAGCAGCTTGTGGACAGGTGACACCGGGGAGCTGTTTTTT. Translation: CASSLWTGDTGELFF.

The DNA of the CDR3 is TGCAGCGTTTGGGACAGCCAGAACACTGAAGCTTTCTTT. Translated, it gives CSVWDSQNTEAFF. This chain connects TRBV29-1 to TRBJ1-1, with 7 nucleotides matching TRBD1. Germline CDR1 is SQVTM and CDR2 is ANQGSEA. V dropped 5 bases and J dropped 1; count of bases not matched to a gene: 4. The CDR3 runs 13 residues.

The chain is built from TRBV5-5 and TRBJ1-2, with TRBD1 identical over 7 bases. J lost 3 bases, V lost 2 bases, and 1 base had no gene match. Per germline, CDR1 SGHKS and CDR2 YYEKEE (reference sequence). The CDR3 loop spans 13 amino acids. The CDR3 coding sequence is TGTGCCAGCAGCTTCCAGGGGGACTATGGCTACACCTTC. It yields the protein CASSFQGDYGYTF. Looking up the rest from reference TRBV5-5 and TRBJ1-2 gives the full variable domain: DAGVTQSPTHLIKTRGQQVTLRCSPISGHKSVSWYQQVLGQGPQFIFQYYEKEERGRGNFPDRFSARQFPNYSSELNVNALLLGDSALYLCASSFQGDYGYTFGSGTRLTVV.

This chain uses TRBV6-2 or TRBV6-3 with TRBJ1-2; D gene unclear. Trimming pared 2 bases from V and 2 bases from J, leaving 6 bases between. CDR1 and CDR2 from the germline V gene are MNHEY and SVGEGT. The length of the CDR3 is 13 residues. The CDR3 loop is CASSYQQNYGYTF. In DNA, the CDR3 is TGTGCCAGCAGTTACCAACAGAACTATGGCTACACCTTC.

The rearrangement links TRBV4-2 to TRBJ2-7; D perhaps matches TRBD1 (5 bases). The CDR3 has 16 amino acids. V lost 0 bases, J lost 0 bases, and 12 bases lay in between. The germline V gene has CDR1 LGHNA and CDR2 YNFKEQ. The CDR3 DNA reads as TGTGCCAGCAGCCAAGACTGGAGCAGGGACTCCTACGAGCAGTACTTC. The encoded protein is CASSQDWSRDSYEQYF.

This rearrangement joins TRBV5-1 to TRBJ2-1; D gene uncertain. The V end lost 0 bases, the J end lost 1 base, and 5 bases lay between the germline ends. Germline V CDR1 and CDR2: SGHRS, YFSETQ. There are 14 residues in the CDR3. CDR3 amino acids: CASSLDSSYNEQFF. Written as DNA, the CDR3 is TGCGCCAGCAGCTTGGATAGTTCCTACAATGAGCAGTTCTTC.

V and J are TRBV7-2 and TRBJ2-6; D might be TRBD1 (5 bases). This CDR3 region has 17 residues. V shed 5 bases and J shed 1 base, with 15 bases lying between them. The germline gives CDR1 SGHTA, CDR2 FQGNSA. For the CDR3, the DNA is TGTGCCAGCAGCCCCCGGGTACAGGCTTCTGGGGCCAACGTCCTGACTTTC. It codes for CASSPRVQASGANVLTF.

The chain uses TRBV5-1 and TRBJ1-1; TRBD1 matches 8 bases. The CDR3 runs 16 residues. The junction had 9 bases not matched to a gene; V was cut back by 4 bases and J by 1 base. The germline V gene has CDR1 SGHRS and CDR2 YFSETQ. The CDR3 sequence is CASSVRPTGANTEAFF. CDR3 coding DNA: TGCGCCAGCAGCGTAAGACCGACAGGGGCGAACACTGAAGCTTTCTTT.

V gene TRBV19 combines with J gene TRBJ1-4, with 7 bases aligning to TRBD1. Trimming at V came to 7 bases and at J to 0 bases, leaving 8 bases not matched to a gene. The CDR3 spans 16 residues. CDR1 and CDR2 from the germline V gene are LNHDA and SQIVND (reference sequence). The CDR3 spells CASTRDSLTTNEKLFF. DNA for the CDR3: TGTGCCAGTACCCGGGACAGCCTTACAACTAATGAAAAACTGTTTTTT.

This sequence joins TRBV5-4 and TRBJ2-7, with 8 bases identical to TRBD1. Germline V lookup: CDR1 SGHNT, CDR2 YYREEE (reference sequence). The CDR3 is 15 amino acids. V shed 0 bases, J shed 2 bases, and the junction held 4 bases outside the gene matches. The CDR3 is CASSLEGQGPYEQYF. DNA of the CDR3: TGTGCCAGCAGCTTGGAAGGACAGGGCCCCTACGAGCAGTACTTC.

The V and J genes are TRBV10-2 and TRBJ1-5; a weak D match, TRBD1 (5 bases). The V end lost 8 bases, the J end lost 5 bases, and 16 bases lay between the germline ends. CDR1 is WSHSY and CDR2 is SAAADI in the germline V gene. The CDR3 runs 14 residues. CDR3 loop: CASRGEGQYQPQHF. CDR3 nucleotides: TGCGCCAGCCGGGGGGAGGGGCAATATCAGCCCCAGCATTTT.